The following is a T cell receptor (beta chain) sequence with its context. The antigen it recognizes is unknown. Base-call qualities are not available, and no considerably larger clone is one nucleotide away. This specimen comes from a study of cytomegalovirus exposure and HLA in healthy donors (dated by TCRdb to 2016 to 2017). Context from the whole study: An earlier analysis of approximately 550 of the donors reported 250 to 350 Gb of sequence data and around 110 million unique TCR beta sequences from 150 million to 200 million T cells. An early release that covered about 600 HLA-typed donors contained about 290 gigabases of sequencing data and roughly 84 million unique TCR sequences. Of the 350 to 450 genotyped donors, approximately 80% fell in the genetic ancestry cluster associated with self-reported Caucasian donors. The study was designed to test whether signatures of past pathogen exposure could be identified by cataloging public T cell receptors. The study profiled the T cell repertoires of hundreds of subjects by immunosequencing and related them to cytomegalovirus serostatus. Besides the first cohort of under 700 subjects, a separate validation cohort made up of roughly 120 different subjects was used. High-throughput TCR immunosequencing, statistical association of individual TCRs with disease status, and machine learning were combined to predict cytomegalovirus infection status. A later analysis re-analyzed previously published TCR beta repertoires from approximately 670 donors and added high-resolution HLA genotyping to study TCR occurrence patterns. The later analysis used no new phenotypic data to find candidate immune exposures, relying instead on TCR beta sequences and their occurrence across donors. An earlier analysis of more than 450 of the donors used high-throughput TCR beta sequencing to judge whether each TCR beta V gene segment behaved as functional or pseudogenic. Donor age, sex, ethnicity and CMV serostatus were collected together with the repertoire data. Genome-wide SNP genotypes for about three fifths of the roughly 670 donors were used in a later genetic analysis, which treated that subset as a discovery cohort. All discovery cohort repertoires had been generated on a single sequencing platform. Class I and class II HLA loci were covered by the typing at four-digit resolution. The number of donors typed differed by locus, with about 629-640 for A, B, C, DRB1 and DQB1, around 500 for DQA1, under 610 for DPA1, and 400 to 490 for DPB1. Four or five DR-DQ haplotypes were handled as single units for association and clustering, since linkage in the cohort was strong. Among roughly 400 genotyped donors of the cohort, an average of roughly 230,000 unique TCR beta nucleotide sequences was sequenced per donor, of which about 19% were non-productive.

CDR1 and CDR2 were assigned from the germline V gene as SQVTM and ANQGSEA. The CDR3 holds 12 amino acids from the cysteine to the phenylalanine. Only the CDR3 region is kept as DNA, spanning 36 bases read in frame from base 1. V sheds 7 bases and J sheds 0 bases, leaving 8 bases between their ends. The cohort consisted of 666 healthy bone marrow donors. At the time of sampling, every cohort member was nominally healthy, though immune exposures that went unrecorded were likely present. The donor was CMV seropositive and was included in the group of 250 to 300 seropositive cohort members. A peripheral blood sample was collected from each donor, and TCR beta sequencing was performed on peripheral blood mononuclear cells. Genomic DNA was extracted from the blood cell samples with the Qiagen DNeasy Blood Extraction Kit. The paper's findings and limits, for the study overall: A further reported finding was that TCR beta sequences accurately predicted the HLA-A and HLA-B alleles for most subjects in the first cohort. According to a later analysis, most CMV-associated TCR beta chains appeared to be HLA-restricted, and the HLA associations seemed to be driven largely by CMV exposure. Because some donors lacked HLA typing at each locus, the association tests relied only on the typed subset. In a later genetic analysis, fewer N-insertions in productive TCRs were reported among donors in an Asian-associated ancestry cluster than the roughly 700-donor mean. V-gene and J-gene trimming of TCR beta chains was associated with a missense DCLRE1C variant in a later genetic analysis, and the association was replicated in an independent cohort. In vitro tests confirmed that a few of the cytomegalovirus-associated TCR beta chains recognize cytomegalovirus antigens. Immune exposure information for the cohort was limited to CMV serostatus. A later analysis reported that several top co-occurrence clusters appeared linked to parvovirus B19, influenza, CMV and Epstein-Barr virus. A later analysis found that HLA-associated TCR beta chains were more clonally expanded and had lower generation probabilities than equally common non-associated chains. Because counts were too low, roughly 17 rarely observed V segments, including chromosome 9 orphons, were left out of the earlier analysis of roughly 600 of the donors. In both the original and validation cohorts, the classifier was reported to diagnose cytomegalovirus status with high specificity and sensitivity. In a later analysis, TCR association rates were found to vary across HLA loci, with the most associated TCRs seen for DRB1 alleles and the fewest for HLA-C alleles. Specific HLA alleles were associated with 15,000 to 20,000 TCR beta sequences at a false discovery rate of 0.05 in a later analysis. Most TCR sequences were observed very rarely across donors, whereas some public TCRs were present in many individuals. The 87-base-pair reads could not distinguish some IMGT-functional V segments, including TRBV6-2 and TRBV6-3, so those segments were excluded. Only TCR beta chains were sequenced in this cohort, and the absence of alpha or paired-chain data limited detectable features. Broadly in line with IMGT annotations, most TCR beta V segments showed up in productive rearrangements about 87% or about 30% of the time in an earlier analysis of 587 of the donors. Presence/absence analyses assumed roughly uniform sequencing depth across donors, an assumption that may not hold. A cluster of highly shared sequence variants was judged likely to represent a technical artifact of the sequencing pipeline. Correlated functional status among segregating V segments might be attributable to linkage disequilibrium, but an unknown experimental factor could not be ruled out. A total of fewer than 200 TCR beta chains were listed by the study as associated with cytomegalovirus. When HLA alleles, especially DR and DQ, strongly co-occurred, TCR associations were difficult to assign to individual alleles. The authors suggested that the approach could potentially be extended to other disease states and immunological phenotypes.

The library was produced with the immunoSEQ multiplex PCR assay. For the multiplex PCR, a mixture combining 60 forward primers for TCR Vbeta segments and 13 reverse primers for TCR Jbeta segments was used. The CDR3 region of rearranged TCR beta genes was amplified from genomic DNA with a multiplex PCR assay. The Illumina HiSeq System was used to sequence the amplified TCR beta libraries as 87-base-pair reads. The original pipeline was this. A later analysis tallied roughly 76 million unique TCR beta chains across the 700 or so repertoires, and around 12 million of those chains were shared by two or more donors. To remove PCR and sequencing errors, raw reads were error-corrected and collapsed into unique sequences using a nearest-neighbor algorithm that merged closely related sequences. CDR3 sequences were aligned to IMGT reference sequences to assign V, D and J gene segments. Each retained sequence needed at least a six-nucleotide match to both a V gene segment and a J gene segment. A rearrangement was called productive if the CDR3 had no stop codons and remained in frame with V and J, and every other rearrangement was called non-productive. Following IMGT convention, CDR3 was defined as the stretch from the second conserved V-encoded cysteine up to the conserved J-encoded phenylalanine. In an earlier analysis of roughly 610 of the donors, sequences lacking an unambiguous match to a single V gene segment were excluded. An earlier analysis of 500 to 600 of the donors classified V segments as functional when productive rearrangements were above 56.7% and as segregating when the standard deviation between donors was above 5%. A statistical classification framework was built for diagnosing cytomegalovirus status from the catalog of TCR beta chain sequences. In a later analysis, V and J genes were assigned by comparing TCR nucleotide sequences against IMGT/GENE-DB human TR gene sequences. The TCRdist pipeline was used in a later analysis to assign CDR3 sequences and most-parsimonious VDJ recombination scenarios. A later analysis defined each TCR beta chain by its CDR3 amino acid sequence plus V-gene family, and excluded reads lacking a unique V-gene family. As a way to deal with suspected cross-contamination and a sequencing artifact, a later analysis dropped 592 nucleotide sequences that were highly shared and had low generation probability. A later analysis calculated a clonal expansion index for each public chain from normalized within-repertoire ranks of inferred template counts. Generation probabilities in a later analysis came from a VDJ recombination model fitted to out-of-frame rearrangements, and those results were checked against IGoR. A later analysis scored TCR-TCR, TCR-HLA and TCR-CMV co-occurrence with hypergeometric tests, applying a repertoire-size bias correction to TCR pairs. A later analysis estimated false discovery rates by permuting HLA or CMV assignments 20 times. In a later analysis, co-occurring TCRs were grouped using DBSCAN, with TCRdist sequence similarity added in when clustering inside HLA-allele-positive subsets. Co-occurrence clustering excluded repertoires with fewer than 30,000 or more than 120,000 public chains, plus five with anomalous nucleotide sharing. TCRdb stores this immuneACCESS table with in-frame sequences only. Part of the clones is absent; in the studies checked, under half of the shortfall reflects unresolved V genes, and no reason is known for the rest. Clonal size and the V and J genes are those of that table, whereas D and trimming came from the DNA. This sample is represented by 170,000 or so clones; just under 80% of them were singletons. The ten largest clones represent 2.5% to 3.5% of the sample.

The rearrangement joined TRBV29-1 to TRBJ2-3; the D gene identity is not certain. This sequence was found in a woman aged 45-59 years in good health and CMV-seropositive. What was sequenced was PBMCs. At the DNA level, the sequence is TGCAGCGCTGACCTTAGCACAGATACGCAGTATTTT. It translates as CSADLSTDTQYF.